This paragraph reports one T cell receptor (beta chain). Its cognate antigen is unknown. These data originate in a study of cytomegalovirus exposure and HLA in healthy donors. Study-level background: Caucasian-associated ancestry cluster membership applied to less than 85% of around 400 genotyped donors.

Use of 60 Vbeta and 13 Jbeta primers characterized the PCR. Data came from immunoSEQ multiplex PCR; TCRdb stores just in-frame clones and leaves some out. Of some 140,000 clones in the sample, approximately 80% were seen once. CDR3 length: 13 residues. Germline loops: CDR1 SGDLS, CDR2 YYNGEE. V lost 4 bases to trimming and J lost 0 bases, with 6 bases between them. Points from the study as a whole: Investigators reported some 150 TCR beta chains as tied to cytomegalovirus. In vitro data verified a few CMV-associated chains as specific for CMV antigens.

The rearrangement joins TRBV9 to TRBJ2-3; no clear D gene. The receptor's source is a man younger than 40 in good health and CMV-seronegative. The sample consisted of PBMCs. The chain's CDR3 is CASSPTSTDTQYF. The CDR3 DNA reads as TGTGCCAGCAGCCCCACTAGCACAGATACGCAGTATTTT.